The 30 T cell receptor beta chains listed next were all sequenced from one sample in a study of T cell responses to AZD1222 COVID-19 vaccine listed by TCRdb under 2021. The time point label on this specimen signifies: baseline before first vaccination. The protocol used for the library was the immunoSEQ multiplex PCR assay. The source is immuneACCESS, and TCRdb retained only in-frame sequences with V and J called. Part of the clones is not carried over; for the studies checked, unresolved V genes explain less than half of this, and the remainder is unexplained. The table for this sample lists about 97,000 clones; roughly 88% of them were counted only once. The ten largest make up roughly 2.8% of the sample. Sequenced here: peripheral blood, sampled on day 0 of AZD1222 vaccination. The receptor source for this set is an adult in good health.

The V call is TRBV6-2 or TRBV6-3, the J call TRBJ1-5; D call uncertain. Per the germline V gene, CDR1 is MNHEY and CDR2 is SVGEGT. This CDR3 has 15 amino acids. Trimming cost V 2 bases and J 4 bases, with 12 bases left between them. DNA for the CDR3: TGTGCCAGCAGTTACGGAGACGAGAGAAATCAGCCCCAGCATTTT. Protein product: CASSYGDERNQPQHF.

J is TRBJ1-6 and V is TRBV5-1; 10 bases are shared with TRBD1. V lost 0 bases, J lost 10 bases, and 4 bases stayed unmatched. Per germline, CDR1 SGHRS and CDR2 YFSETQ. The length of the CDR3 is 15 residues. The DNA for the CDR3 is TGCGCCAGCAGCTTGGCAGACAGGGGGCAATCACCCCTCCACTTT. Amino acid sequence: CASSLADRGQSPLHF.

The chain carries TRBV29-1 and TRBJ2-7, with D possibly matching TRBD2 (6 bases). Germline values: CDR1 SQVTM, CDR2 ANQGSEA. V lost 7 bases to trimming and J lost 3 bases, with 16 bases between them. The CDR3 is made up of 13 amino acids. The CDR3 reads CSALAHISYEQYF. DNA for the CDR3: TGCAGCGCCCTAGCGCACATCAGCTACGAGCAGTACTTC.

This clone has more than one count but fewer than ten. The rearrangement links TRBV30 to TRBJ2-3; D perhaps matches TRBD2 (7 bases). From germline, CDR1 is GTSNPN and CDR2 SVGIG (reference sequence). Trimming stripped 7 bases from V and 4 bases from J, with 15 bases between. This CDR3 is built from 13 residues. The CDR3 spells CASRGGRADTQYF. The CDR3 bases are TGTGCCTCAAGGGGGGGCAGGGCAGATACGCAGTATTTT. The full variable domain, with the rest looked up from reference TRBV30 and TRBJ2-3, is SQTIHQWPATLVQPVGSPLSLECTVEGTSNPNLYWYRQAAGRGLQLLFYSVGIGQISSEVPQNLSASRPQDRQFILSSKKLLLSDSGFYLCASRGGRADTQYFGPGTRLTVL.

This chain joins TRBV9 and TRBJ1-2, with D uncertain. Trimming removed 0 bases at V and 4 bases at J, with 4 bases between. The germline V gene has CDR1 SGDLS and CDR2 YYNGEE. The CDR3 is made up of 12 amino acids. The CDR3 loop reads CASSVVSYGYTF. The CDR3 DNA sequence: TGTGCCAGCAGCGTAGTTTCCTATGGCTACACCTTC.

The rearrangement uses TRBV18 and TRBJ2-7; 8 bases are a match to TRBD1. The CDR3 has 13 amino acids. V was clipped by 6 bases and J by 6 bases; unmatched bases: 7. Germline values: CDR1 KGHSH, CDR2 LQKENI. DNA for the CDR3: TGTGCCAGCTCTCCGACAGGGGAAGGCGAGCAGTACTTC. Its protein product is CASSPTGEGEQYF. The full variable domain, with the rest looked up from reference TRBV18 and TRBJ2-7, is NAGVMQNPRHLVRRRGQEARLRCSPMKGHSHVYWYRQLPEEGLKFMVYLQKENIIDESGMPKERFSAEFPKEGPSILRIQQVVRGDSAAYFCASSPTGEGEQYFGPGTRLTVT.

About this clone: Other DNA sequences of this sample code for an identical CDR3. The chain has TRBV6-5 and TRBJ1-1; no reliable D call. V was pared by 3 bases and J by 1 base, with 6 bases between. CDR1 is MNHEY and CDR2 is SVGAGI in the germline V gene. The CDR3 consists of 13 residues. The CDR3 DNA reads as TGTGCCAGCAGTTATACGGGGAACACTGAAGCTTTCTTT. It codes for CASSYTGNTEAFF.

This clone was seen only once. The chain uses TRBV27 and TRBJ1-6, with D possibly being TRBD1 (5 bases). Germline V gene data show CDR1 as MNHEY and CDR2 as SMNVEV (reference sequence). With 3 bases removed from V and 0 bases from J, the gap between germline ends came to 12 bases. The CDR3 is 17 amino acids. CDR3 amino acids: CASSFTGPNSYNSPLHF. The DNA for the CDR3 is TGTGCCAGCAGTTTTACGGGGCCCAACTCCTATAATTCACCCCTCCACTTT.

This clone was recorded only once. This rearrangement joins TRBV3-1 (or the pseudogene TRBV3-2) to TRBJ2-3, with TRBD2 matching over 8 bases. Germline V CDR1 and CDR2: LGHDT, YNNKEL (reference sequence). Germline trimming cut 5 bases from V and 6 bases from J; bases unmatched to any gene: 13. The CDR3 covers 16 residues. The CDR3 sequence: CASSLSGTRSFDTQYF. CDR3 DNA: TGTGCCAGCAGCTTATCCGGGACTAGGTCTTTCGATACGCAGTATTTT.

The chain employs TRBV3-1 (or the pseudogene TRBV3-2) and TRBJ1-2; possible D gene TRBD1, 5 bases. Deletions cut 3 bases from V and 4 bases from J, with 15 bases between. There are 15 residues in the CDR3. Looked up from germline, CDR1 is LGHDT and CDR2 is YNNKEL (reference sequence). This CDR3 reads CASSHSLGAFYGYTF. The CDR3 DNA reads as TGTGCCAGCAGCCATTCCTTAGGGGCCTTCTATGGCTACACCTTC.

The chain uses TRBV19 and TRBJ1-1; no reliable D call. V was clipped by 1 base and J by 5 bases, with 14 bases between them. The CDR3 extends over 15 amino acids. The V gene's germline CDR1 is LNHDA and CDR2 SQIVND (reference sequence). The CDR3 bases are TGTGCCAGTAGTATAGGTGTCCGGGAACAAACTGAAGCTTTCTTT. This translates into CASSIGVREQTEAFF. The full variable domain, in which reference TRBV19 and TRBJ1-1 provide the parts outside the CDR3, is DGGITQSPKYLFRKEGQNVTLSCEQNLNHDAMYWYRQDPGQGLRLIYYSQIVNDFQKGDIAEGYSVSREKKESFPLTVTSAQKNPTAFYLCASSIGVREQTEAFFGQGTRLTVV.

This clone showed up just once. The chain carries TRBV11-3 and TRBJ2-2; perhaps TRBD1 as D (6 bases). Germline CDR1 SGHNT, CDR2 YENEEA. The CDR3 runs 13 residues. V gave up 5 bases and J gave up 5 bases, with 9 bases separating them. CDR3 sequence (DNA): TGTGCCAGCAGCCTCAGGGGAACCGGGGAGCTGTTTTTT. Protein: CASSLRGTGELFF.

The gene calls are TRBV10-3 and TRBJ2-7; 7 positions agree with TRBD2. V lost 5 bases to trimming and J lost 2 bases; unmatched junction nucleotides: 9. Germline V gives CDR1 ENHRY, CDR2 SYGVKD. The CDR3 sequence is 15 residues long. In DNA, the CDR3 is TGTGCCATCAGTTCCCCGACTAGCCCCCCCTACGAGCAGTACTTC. Translated, it gives CAISSPTSPPYEQYF.

V usage is TRBV7-9 and J usage is TRBJ1-1, with TRBD1 matching over 8 bases. Per germline, CDR1 SEHNR and CDR2 FQNEAQ (reference sequence). V trimming: 5 bases; J trimming: 1 base; junction bases outside the gene matches: 6. The CDR3 covers 15 residues. CDR3 nucleotides: TGTGCCAGCAGCCCACCGACAGGGGCGAACACTGAAGCTTTCTTT. Translation: CASSPPTGANTEAFF.

This rearrangement joins TRBV28 to TRBJ2-1; 11 bases agree with TRBD1. V lost 6 bases, J lost 7 bases, and 8 bases stayed unmatched. From germline, CDR1 is MDHEN and CDR2 SYDVKM. This CDR3 has 15 amino acids. The CDR3 spells CASSLWTGGKNEQFF. The CDR3, as DNA: TGTGCCAGCAGCCTATGGACAGGGGGCAAGAATGAGCAGTTCTTC. The whole variable domain, filled in from reference TRBV28 and TRBJ2-1, reads DVKVTQSSRYLVKRTGEKVFLECVQDMDHENMFWYRQDPGLGLRLIYFSYDVKMKEKGDIPEGYSVSREKKERFSLILESASTNQTSMYLCASSLWTGGKNEQFFGPGTRLTVL.

The rearrangement joins TRBV20-1 to TRBJ2-5; D gene unclear. Germline loops: CDR1 DFQATT, CDR2 SNEGSKA (reference sequence). V gave up 5 bases and J gave up 0 bases, with 4 bases separating them. The CDR3 runs 11 residues. CDR3 sequence reads: CSAQNQETQYF. CDR3 coding DNA: TGCAGTGCTCAAAACCAAGAGACCCAGTACTTC.

V gene TRBV2 combines with J gene TRBJ2-7; TRBD1 is a possible D gene (6 bases). The CDR3 has 14 residues. Per the germline V gene, CDR1 is SNHLY and CDR2 is FYNNEI. V was trimmed by 4 bases and J by 1 base, leaving 11 bases between them. This chain's CDR3 is CASSGLTGSYEQYF. As DNA, the CDR3 is TGTGCCAGCAGTGGACTGACAGGTTCCTACGAGCAGTACTTC.

V usage is TRBV6-1 and J usage is TRBJ2-7, with no clear D. The germline gives CDR1 MNHNS, CDR2 SASEGT. Trimming stripped 3 bases from V and 8 bases from J, with 11 bases between. The CDR3 runs to 12 residues. CDR3: CASSDVSGKQYF. In DNA form, the CDR3 reads TGTGCCAGCAGTGATGTCTCGGGCAAGCAGTACTTC.

V is TRBV19 and J is TRBJ1-2; D not resolved. Trimming shortened V by 5 bases and J by 4 bases, and 8 bases separated the two germline ends. The CDR3 runs 12 residues. CDR1 LNHDA and CDR2 SQIVND come from the germline V gene (reference sequence). Written as DNA, the CDR3 is TGTGCCAGTAGTCCCCGACTCTATGGCTACACCTTC. Translation: CASSPRLYGYTF.

About this clone itself: A read error may be the cause here, since a much bigger clone is one base away. The rearrangement links TRBV5-1 to TRBJ2-1, with TRBD2 matching over 11 bases. Germline CDR1 and CDR2: SGHRS and YFSETQ. The CDR3 length is 15 residues. CDR3 region: CTSSLISGGALWQFF. The CDR3 DNA reads as TGCACCAGCAGCTTGATTAGCGGGGGGGCCCTGTGGCAGTTCTTC.

The V gene is TRBV7-2, the J gene TRBJ2-7; 7 bases map to TRBD2. Unmatched junction bases numbered 4, after V lost 5 bases and J lost 0 bases. From germline, CDR1 is SGHTA and CDR2 FQGNSA. The CDR3 contains 14 residues. The CDR3: CASSQGLSSYEQYF. DNA for the CDR3: TGTGCCAGCAGCCAGGGACTATCCTCCTACGAGCAGTACTTC.

This clone was recorded once. The CDR3 loop is CASSAEGYEQYF. The CDR3, as DNA: TGTGCCAGCAGCGCCGAAGGGTACGAGCAGTACTTC. V is TRBV9 and J is TRBJ2-7, with D unresolved. V was trimmed by 3 bases and J by 4 bases, leaving 8 bases between them. CDR1 is SGDLS, CDR2 YYNGEE, per germline. The length of the CDR3 is 12 residues.

This clone was counted a single time. V gene TRBV6-2 or TRBV6-3 combines with J gene TRBJ1-2; the D is unclear. CDR3 length: 13 residues. Germline V gene data show CDR1 as MNHEY and CDR2 as SVGEGT. V lost 5 bases and J 3 bases, leaving 10 bases between the germline ends. This CDR3 is CASSPAGDYGYTF. CDR3 in DNA: TGTGCCAGCAGTCCGGCAGGTGACTATGGCTACACCTTC.

The CDR3 coding sequence is TGTGCCAGCAGCTTGGAGGGTGGAAACACCATATATTTT. As protein: CASSLEGGNTIYF. The chain joins TRBV5-6 to TRBJ1-3; D not resolved. The CDR3 consists of 13 residues. Germline V CDR1 and CDR2: SGHDT, YYEEEE. The V and J ends lost 0 bases and 3 bases respectively, with 4 bases between them.

The V call is TRBV6-6, the J call TRBJ1-4; D unresolved. In germline, CDR1 is MNHNY, CDR2 SVGAGI (reference sequence). There are 12 residues in the CDR3. V was shortened by 0 bases and J by 8 bases, with 4 bases between the two germline ends. Here the CDR3 reads CASSYSAEKLFF. The CDR3, as DNA: TGTGCCAGCAGTTACTCGGCCGAAAAACTGTTTTTT.

The chain has TRBV6-6 and TRBJ1-2; 7 bases line up with TRBD1. Trimming took 4 bases from V and 2 from J; bases not matched to a gene: 10. The germline V gene has CDR1 MNHNY and CDR2 SVGAGI (reference sequence). The length of the CDR3 is 16 residues. CDR3 in amino acids: CASSSSTGPENYGYTF. The CDR3 nucleotides read TGTGCCAGCAGTTCCTCGACAGGGCCCGAGAACTATGGCTACACCTTC.

This rearrangement joins TRBV5-1 to TRBJ2-1; TRBD2 matches 11 bases. From germline, CDR1 is SGHRS and CDR2 YFSETQ. J gave up 3 bases and V 4 bases, and 18 bases lay outside the gene matches. CDR3 length equals 20 residues. Written as DNA, the CDR3 is TGCGCCAGCAGCCCCTGGCCACTAGCGGGGGTTGAGTCGGTCTACAATGAGCAGTTCTTC. It is translated as CASSPWPLAGVESVYNEQFF.

As concerns this clone: Compared with germline, one end of the junction differs, possibly owing to a read error. The chain is built from TRBV3-1 (or the pseudogene TRBV3-2) and TRBJ2-1; D gene unclear. The CDR3 loop spans 11 amino acids. Germline V gene sequence: CDR1 LGHDT, CDR2 YNNKEL (reference sequence). The CDR3 spells CASSPPLSQLF. The CDR3 DNA follows: TGTGCCAGCAGCCCTCCCCTATCCCAGCTCTTC.

The CDR3 spells CASSSGQGYYGYTF. In DNA form, the CDR3 reads TGTGCCAGCAGCTCGGGACAGGGCTACTATGGCTACACCTTC. The V gene is TRBV7-8, the J gene TRBJ1-2; 9 nucleotides align to TRBD1. CDR3 length equals 14 residues. From germline, CDR1 is SGHVS and CDR2 FQNEAQ. V was clipped by 4 bases and J by 3 bases; unmatched bases: 3.

The rearrangement joins TRBV27 to TRBJ2-7; 9 nucleotides agree with TRBD1. The CDR3 has 14 amino acids. Germline-derived CDR1 and CDR2 are MNHEY and SMNVEV (reference sequence). Trimming took 6 bases from V and 5 from J; bases not matched to a gene: 8. The DNA of the CDR3 is TGTGCCAGCAGGCCCGGGACAGGGCGCAACGAGCAGTACTTC. Translated, it gives CASRPGTGRNEQYF.